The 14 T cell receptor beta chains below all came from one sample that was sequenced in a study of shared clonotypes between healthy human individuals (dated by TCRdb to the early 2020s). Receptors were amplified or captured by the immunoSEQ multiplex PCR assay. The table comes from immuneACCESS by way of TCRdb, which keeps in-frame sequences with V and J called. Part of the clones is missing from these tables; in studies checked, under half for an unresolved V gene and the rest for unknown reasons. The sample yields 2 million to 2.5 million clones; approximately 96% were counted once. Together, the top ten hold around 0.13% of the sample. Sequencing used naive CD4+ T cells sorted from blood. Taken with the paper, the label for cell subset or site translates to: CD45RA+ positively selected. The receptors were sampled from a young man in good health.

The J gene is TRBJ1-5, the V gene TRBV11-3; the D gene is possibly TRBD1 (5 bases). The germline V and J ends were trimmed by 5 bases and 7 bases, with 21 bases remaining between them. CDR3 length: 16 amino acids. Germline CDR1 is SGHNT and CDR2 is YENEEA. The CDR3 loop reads CASSPLEGRTRQPQHF. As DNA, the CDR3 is TGTGCCAGCAGCCCCTTAGAGGGGAGGACTAGACAGCCCCAGCATTTT. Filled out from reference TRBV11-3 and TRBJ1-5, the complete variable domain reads EAGVVQSPRYKIIEKKQPVAFWCNPISGHNTLYWYLQNLGQGPELLIRYENEEAVDDSQLPKDRFSAERLKGVDSTLKIQPAELGDSAVYLCASSPLEGRTRQPQHFGDGTRLSIL.

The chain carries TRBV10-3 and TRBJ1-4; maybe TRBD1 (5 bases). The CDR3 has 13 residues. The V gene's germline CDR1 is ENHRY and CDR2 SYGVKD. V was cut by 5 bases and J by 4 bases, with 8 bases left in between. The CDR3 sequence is CAISQGVNEKLFF. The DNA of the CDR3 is TGTGCCATCAGTCAGGGAGTTAATGAAAAACTGTTTTTT.

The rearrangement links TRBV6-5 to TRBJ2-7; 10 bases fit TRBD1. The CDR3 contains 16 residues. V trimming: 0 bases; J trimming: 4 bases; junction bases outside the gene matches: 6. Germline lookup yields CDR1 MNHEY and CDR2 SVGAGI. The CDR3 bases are TGTGCCAGCAGTTACTCGACTGGGACAGGGGTATACGAGCAGTACTTC. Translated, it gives CASSYSTGTGVYEQYF.

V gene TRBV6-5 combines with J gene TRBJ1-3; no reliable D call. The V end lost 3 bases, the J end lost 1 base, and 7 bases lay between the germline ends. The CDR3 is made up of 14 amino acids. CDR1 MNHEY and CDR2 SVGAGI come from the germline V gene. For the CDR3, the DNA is TGTGCCAGCAGTTATCAAGAGTCTGGAAACACCATATATTTT. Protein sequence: CASSYQESGNTIYF.

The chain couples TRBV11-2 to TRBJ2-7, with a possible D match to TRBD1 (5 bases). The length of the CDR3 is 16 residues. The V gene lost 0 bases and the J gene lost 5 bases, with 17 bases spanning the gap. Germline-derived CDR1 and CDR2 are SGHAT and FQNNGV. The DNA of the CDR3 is TGTGCCAGCAGCTTAGATGGATGGGCAGGGAAAGACGAGCAGTACTTC. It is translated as CASSLDGWAGKDEQYF.

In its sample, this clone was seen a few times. In DNA, the CDR3 is TGCGCCAGCAGCTTGGTGGACAGGGCAAACTACGAGCAGTACTTC. This gives the protein CASSLVDRANYEQYF. The gene calls are TRBV5-1 and TRBJ2-7, with TRBD1 matching 8 bases. The CDR3 length is 15 residues. Germline V gene sequence: CDR1 SGHRS, CDR2 YFSETQ. V lost 0 bases, J lost 3 bases, and 5 bases stayed unmatched.

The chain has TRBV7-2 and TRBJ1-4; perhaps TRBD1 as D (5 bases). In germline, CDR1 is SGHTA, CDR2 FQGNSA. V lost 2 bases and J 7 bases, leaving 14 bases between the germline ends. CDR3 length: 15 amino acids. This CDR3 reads CASSLYKGLGEKLFF. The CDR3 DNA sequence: TGTGCCAGCAGCTTATATAAGGGGCTTGGTGAAAAACTGTTTTTT.

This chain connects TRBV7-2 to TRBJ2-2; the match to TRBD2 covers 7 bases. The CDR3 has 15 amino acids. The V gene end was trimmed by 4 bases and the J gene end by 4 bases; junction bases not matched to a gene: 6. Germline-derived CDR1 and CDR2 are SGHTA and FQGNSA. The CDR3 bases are TGTGCCAGCAGCTGGGGAGGGTCGAGCACCGGGGAGCTGTTTTTT. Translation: CASSWGGSSTGELFF.

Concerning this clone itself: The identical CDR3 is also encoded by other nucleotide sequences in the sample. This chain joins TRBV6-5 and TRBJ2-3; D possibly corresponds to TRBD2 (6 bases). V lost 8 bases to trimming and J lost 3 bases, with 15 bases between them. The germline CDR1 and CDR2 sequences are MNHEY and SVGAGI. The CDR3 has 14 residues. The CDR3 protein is CASLKAGSTDTQYF. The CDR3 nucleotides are TGTGCCAGCCTAAAAGCGGGTTCTACAGATACGCAGTATTTT.

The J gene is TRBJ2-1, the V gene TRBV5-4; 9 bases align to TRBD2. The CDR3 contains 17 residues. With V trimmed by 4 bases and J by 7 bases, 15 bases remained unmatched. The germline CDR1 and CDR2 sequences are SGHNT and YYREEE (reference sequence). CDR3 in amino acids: CASSPGGGRGVYNEQFF. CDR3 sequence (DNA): TGTGCCAGCAGCCCGGGCGGCGGGAGGGGTGTTTATAATGAGCAGTTCTTC.

The DNA of the CDR3 is TGTGCCAGCAGCTTAAACTGGGGTCAAGAGACCCAGTACTTC. It yields the protein CASSLNWGQETQYF. V and J are TRBV7-9 and TRBJ2-5; D remains unclear. There are 14 residues in the CDR3. The V end lost 2 bases, the J end lost 2 bases, and 9 bases lay between the germline ends. Germline V gives CDR1 SEHNR, CDR2 FQNEAQ (reference sequence).

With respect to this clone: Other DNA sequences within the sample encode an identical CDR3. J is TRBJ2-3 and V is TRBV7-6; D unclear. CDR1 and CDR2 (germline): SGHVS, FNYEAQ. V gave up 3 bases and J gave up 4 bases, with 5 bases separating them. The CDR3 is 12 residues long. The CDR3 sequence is CASSLVADTQYF. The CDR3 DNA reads TGTGCCAGCAGCTTGGTGGCAGATACGCAGTATTTT.

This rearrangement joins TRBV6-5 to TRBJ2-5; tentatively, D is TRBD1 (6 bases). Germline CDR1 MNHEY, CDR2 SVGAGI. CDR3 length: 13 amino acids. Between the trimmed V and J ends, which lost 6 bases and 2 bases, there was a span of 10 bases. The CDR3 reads CASSHGQQETQYF. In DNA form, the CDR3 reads TGTGCCAGCAGCCACGGACAGCAAGAGACCCAGTACTTC.

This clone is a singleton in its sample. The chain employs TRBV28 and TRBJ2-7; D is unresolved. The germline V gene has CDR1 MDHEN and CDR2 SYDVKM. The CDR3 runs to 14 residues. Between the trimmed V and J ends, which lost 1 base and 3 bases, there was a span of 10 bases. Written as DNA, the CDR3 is TGTGCCAGCAGTTTATATGGGATCCGCTACGAGCAGTACTTC. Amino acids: CASSLYGIRYEQYF.